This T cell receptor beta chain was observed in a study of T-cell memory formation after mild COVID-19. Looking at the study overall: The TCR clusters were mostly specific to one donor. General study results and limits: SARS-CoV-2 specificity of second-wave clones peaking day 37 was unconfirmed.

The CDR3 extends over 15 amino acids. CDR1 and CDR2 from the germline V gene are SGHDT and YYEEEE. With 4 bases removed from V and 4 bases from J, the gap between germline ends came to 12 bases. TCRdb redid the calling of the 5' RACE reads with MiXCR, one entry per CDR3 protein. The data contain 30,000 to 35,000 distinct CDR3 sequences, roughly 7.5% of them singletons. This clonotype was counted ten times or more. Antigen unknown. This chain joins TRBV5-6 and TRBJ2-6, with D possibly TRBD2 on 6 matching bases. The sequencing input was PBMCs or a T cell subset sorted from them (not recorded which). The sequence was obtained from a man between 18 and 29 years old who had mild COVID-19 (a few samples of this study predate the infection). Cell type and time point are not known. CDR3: CASSLGLSGANVLTF. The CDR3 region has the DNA TGTGCCAGCAGCCTGGGACTGTCAGGGGCCAACGTCCTGACTTTC.